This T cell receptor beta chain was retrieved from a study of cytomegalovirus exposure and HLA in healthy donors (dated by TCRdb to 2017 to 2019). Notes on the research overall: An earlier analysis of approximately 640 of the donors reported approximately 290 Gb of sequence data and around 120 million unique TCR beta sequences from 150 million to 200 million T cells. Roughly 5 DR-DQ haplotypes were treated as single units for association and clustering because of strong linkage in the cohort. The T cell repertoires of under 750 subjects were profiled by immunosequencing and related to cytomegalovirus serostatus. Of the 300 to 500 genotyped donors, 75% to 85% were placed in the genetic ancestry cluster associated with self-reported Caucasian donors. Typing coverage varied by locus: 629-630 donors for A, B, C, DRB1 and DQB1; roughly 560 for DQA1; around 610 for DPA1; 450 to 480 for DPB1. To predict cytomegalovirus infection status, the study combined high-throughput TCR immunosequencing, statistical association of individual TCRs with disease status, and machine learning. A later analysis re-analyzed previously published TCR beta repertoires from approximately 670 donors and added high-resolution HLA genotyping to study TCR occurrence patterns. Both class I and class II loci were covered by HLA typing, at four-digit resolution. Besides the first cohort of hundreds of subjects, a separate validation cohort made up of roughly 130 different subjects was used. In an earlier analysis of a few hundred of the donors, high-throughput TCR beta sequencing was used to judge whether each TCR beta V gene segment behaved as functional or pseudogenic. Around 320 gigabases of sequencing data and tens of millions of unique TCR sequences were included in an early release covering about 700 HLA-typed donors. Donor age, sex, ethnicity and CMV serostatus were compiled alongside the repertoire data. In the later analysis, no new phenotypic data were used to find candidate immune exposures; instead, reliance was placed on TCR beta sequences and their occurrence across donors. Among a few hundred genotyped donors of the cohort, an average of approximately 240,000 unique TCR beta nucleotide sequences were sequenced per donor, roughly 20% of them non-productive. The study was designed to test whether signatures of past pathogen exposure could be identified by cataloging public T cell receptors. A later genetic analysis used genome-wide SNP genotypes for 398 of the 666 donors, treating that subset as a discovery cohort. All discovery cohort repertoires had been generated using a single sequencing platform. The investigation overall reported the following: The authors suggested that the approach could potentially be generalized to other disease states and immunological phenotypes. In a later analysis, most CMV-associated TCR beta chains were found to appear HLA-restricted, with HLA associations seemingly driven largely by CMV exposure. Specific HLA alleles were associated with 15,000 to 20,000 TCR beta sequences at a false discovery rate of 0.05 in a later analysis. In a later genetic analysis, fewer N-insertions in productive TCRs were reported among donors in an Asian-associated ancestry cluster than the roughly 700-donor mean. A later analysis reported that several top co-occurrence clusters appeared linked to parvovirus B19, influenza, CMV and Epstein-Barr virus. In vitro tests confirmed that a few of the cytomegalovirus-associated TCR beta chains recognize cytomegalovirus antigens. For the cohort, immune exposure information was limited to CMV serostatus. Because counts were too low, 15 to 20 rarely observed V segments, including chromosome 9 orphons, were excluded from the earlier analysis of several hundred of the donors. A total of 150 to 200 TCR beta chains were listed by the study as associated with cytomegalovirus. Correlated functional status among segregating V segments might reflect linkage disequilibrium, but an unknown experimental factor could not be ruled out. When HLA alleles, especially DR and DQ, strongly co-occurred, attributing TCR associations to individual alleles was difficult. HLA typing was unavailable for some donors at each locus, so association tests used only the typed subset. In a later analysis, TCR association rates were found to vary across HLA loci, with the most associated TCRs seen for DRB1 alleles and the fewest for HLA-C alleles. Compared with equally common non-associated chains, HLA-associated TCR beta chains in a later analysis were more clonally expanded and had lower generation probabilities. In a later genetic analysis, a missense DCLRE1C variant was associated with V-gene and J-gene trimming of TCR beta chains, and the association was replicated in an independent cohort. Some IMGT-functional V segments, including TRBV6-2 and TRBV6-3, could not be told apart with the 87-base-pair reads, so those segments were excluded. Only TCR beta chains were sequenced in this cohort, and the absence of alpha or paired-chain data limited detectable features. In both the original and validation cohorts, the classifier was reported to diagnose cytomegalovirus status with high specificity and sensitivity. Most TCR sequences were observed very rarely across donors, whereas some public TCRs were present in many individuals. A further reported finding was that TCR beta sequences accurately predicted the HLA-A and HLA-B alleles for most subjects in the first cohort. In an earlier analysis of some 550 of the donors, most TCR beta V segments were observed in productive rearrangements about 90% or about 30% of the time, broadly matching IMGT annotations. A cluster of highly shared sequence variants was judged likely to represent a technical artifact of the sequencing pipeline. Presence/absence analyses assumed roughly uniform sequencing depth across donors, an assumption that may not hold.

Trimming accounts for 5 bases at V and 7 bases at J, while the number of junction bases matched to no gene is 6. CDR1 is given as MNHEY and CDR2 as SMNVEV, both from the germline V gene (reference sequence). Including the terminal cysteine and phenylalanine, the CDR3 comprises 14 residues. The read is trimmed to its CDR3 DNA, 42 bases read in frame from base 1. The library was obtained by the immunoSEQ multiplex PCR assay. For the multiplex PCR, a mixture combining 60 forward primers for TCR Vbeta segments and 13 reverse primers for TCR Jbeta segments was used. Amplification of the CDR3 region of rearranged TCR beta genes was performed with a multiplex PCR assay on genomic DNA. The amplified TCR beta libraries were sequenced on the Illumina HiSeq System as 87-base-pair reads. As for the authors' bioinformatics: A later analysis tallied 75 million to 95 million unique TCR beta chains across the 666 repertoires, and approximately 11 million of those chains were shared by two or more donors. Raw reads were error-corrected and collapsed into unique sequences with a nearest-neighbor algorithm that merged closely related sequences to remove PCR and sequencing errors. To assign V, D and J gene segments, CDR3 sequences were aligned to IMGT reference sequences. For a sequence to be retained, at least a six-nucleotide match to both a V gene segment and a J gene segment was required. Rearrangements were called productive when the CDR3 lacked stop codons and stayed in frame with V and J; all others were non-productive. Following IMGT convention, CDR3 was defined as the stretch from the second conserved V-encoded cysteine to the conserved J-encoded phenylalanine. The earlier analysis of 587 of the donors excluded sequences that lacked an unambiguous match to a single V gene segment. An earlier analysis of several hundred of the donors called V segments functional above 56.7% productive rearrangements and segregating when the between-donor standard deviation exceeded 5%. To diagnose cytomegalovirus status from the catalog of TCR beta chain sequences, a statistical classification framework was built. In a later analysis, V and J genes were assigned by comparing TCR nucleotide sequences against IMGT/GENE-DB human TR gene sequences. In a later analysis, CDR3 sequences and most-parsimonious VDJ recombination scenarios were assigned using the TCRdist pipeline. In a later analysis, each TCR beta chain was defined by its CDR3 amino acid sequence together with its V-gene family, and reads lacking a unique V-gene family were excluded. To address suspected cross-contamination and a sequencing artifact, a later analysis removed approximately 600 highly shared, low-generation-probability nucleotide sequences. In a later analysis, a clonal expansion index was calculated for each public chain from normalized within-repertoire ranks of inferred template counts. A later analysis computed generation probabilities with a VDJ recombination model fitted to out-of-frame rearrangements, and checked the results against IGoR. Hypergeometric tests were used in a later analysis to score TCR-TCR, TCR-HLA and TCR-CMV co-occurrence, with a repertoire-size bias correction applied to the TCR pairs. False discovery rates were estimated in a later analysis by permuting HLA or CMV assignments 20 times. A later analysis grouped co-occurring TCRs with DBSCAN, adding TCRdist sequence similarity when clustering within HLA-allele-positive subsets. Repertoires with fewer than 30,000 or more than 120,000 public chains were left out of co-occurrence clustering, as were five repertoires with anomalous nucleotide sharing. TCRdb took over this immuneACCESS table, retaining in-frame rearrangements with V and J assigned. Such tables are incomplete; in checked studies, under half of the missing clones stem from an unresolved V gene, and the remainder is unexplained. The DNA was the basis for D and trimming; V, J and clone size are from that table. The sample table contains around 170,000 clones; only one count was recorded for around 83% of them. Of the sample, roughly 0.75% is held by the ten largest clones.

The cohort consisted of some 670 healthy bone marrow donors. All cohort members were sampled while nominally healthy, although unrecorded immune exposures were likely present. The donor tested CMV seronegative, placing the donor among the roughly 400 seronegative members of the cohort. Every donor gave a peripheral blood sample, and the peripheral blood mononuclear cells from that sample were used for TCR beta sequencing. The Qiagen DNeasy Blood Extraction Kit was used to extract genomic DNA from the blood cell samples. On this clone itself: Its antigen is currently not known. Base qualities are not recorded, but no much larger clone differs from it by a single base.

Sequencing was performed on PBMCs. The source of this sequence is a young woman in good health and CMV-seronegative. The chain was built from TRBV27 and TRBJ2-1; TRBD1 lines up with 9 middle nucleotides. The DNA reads TGTGCCAGCAGTACCCGGACAGGGGTGAATGAGCAGTTCTTC. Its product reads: CASSTRTGVNEQFF.